Sequencing of this TCR beta chain was carried out in a study of OX40 agonist ivuxolimab in advanced cancers. Study context: Patients achieving partial responses numbered three: one hepatocellular carcinoma case and two cutaneous melanoma cases. Study conclusions and caveats: Both CD4+ and CD8+ T cell populations in blood had undergone clonal expansion by week 6 at 0.1 to 3.0 mg/kg. Averaging showed that CD8+ T cells had more expanded clones than CD4+ did.

Sequenced by immunoSEQ multiplex PCR; TCRdb stores in-frame clones only, minus some. The repertoire consists of tens of thousands of clones, with roughly 90% occurring once and the leading ten covering roughly 18%. Germline V gene lookup returns CDR1 MDHEN and CDR2 SYDVKM. The CDR3 length is 19 residues. With 2 bases clipped from V and 4 bases from J, the junction kept 17 bases outside the gene matches. A word on this clone: What it binds is unknown.

The receptor comes from an adult with an advanced solid tumor such as melanoma, head and neck, liver or kidney cancer. The specimen comprised CD4+ or CD8+ T cells sorted from blood, sampled in a trial of the OX40 agonist ivuxolimab. The chain carries TRBV28 and TRBJ2-5; 9 nucleotides agree with TRBD1. CDR3 DNA sequence: TGTGCCAGCAGTTTAGAAGGGTCCCGGACAGGGGAAATAGGAGAGACCCAGTACTTC. Residues: CASSLEGSRTGEIGETQYF.